This is a list of T cell receptor beta chains from one sample in a study of T cell changes during pregnancy in multiple sclerosis. This table comes from immunoSEQ multiplex PCR, and its TCRdb copy is limited to in-frame clones, with some not included. This sample yields just under 65,000 clones, of which around 90% are seen a single time; more than 2% belongs to the top ten. The specimen was peripheral blood, collected in the second trimester of pregnancy. Source of these receptors: a female donor in good health, enrolled as a control in a pregnancy study. Both conserved end residues are part of each CDR3. The D gene is left open where the match is weak. Part of the rows lack a size; the others show once, few, many or a class for expanded clones.

>14|TRBJ2-5|TRBD2|TRBV9|-
TGTGCCAGCAGCGGAGGACTAGCGGAAGAGACCCAGTACTTC
CASSGGLAEETQYF
>15|TRBJ1-2|TRBD1|TRBV27|once
TGTGCCAGCCGCTCCCCCGGGACAGGGATCTATGGCTACACCTTC
CASRSPGTGIYGYTF
>13|TRBJ1-1|TRBD1|TRBV11-3|few
TGTGCCAGCAGCTTAGGGGACAGCCCTGAAGCTTTCTTT
CASSLGDSPEAFF
>12|TRBJ2-7|-|TRBV10-3|-
TGTGCCATCTCCGACAGCTCCTACGAGCAGTACTTC
CAISDSSYEQYF
>12|TRBJ1-1|-|TRBV5-4|few
TGTGCCAGCAGCTTCGGAGGGACTGAAGCTTTCTTT
CASSFGGTEAFF
>15|TRBJ2-3|-|TRBV27|-
TGTGCCAGCAGTTTAACAAAAGGAGTGACAGATACGCAGTATTTT
CASSLTKGVTDTQYF
>16|TRBJ2-7|TRBD1|TRBV5-5|-
TGTGCCAGCAGCGTATTTACAGGGGGCGATTTCCACGAGCAGTACTTC
CASSVFTGGDFHEQYF
>12|TRBJ2-7|-|TRBV28|-
TGTGCCAGCAATAAGGCGGAGTACGAGCAGTACTTC
CASNKAEYEQYF
>15|TRBJ2-7|-|TRBV5-6|-
TGTGCCAGCAGCTTTTCATTATCAGGGCAATACGAGCAGTACTTC
CASSFSLSGQYEQYF
>14|TRBJ2-7|TRBD1|TRBV9|-
TGTGCCAGCAGCTCCGGGACAGGGGGATACGAGCAGTACTTC
CASSSGTGGYEQYF
>16|TRBJ1-2|TRBD1|TRBV27|-
TGTGCCAGCAGTCCTACAGGGGGCTCTTACGGCTATGGCTACACCTTC
CASSPTGGSYGYGYTF
>15|TRBJ1-2|-|TRBV5-5|-
TGTGCCAGCAGCTCCGAGCGGTACGTTGGCTATGGCTACACCTTC
CASSSERYVGYGYTF
>15|TRBJ2-7|TRBD2|TRBV7-9|-
TGTGCCAGCAGCTCTACTAGCGGGGGGGCCGACGAGCAGTACTTC
CASSSTSGGADEQYF
>16|TRBJ2-2|-|TRBV27|-
TGTGCCAGCAGTTTCCCTCCTGGGGCCCTGGGCCGGGAGCTGTTTTTT
CASSFPPGALGRELFF
>14|TRBJ1-2|TRBD1|TRBV6-1|few
TGTGCCAGCAGTGAAGGGGGGACAGTGCCTGGCTACACCTTC
CASSEGGTVPGYTF